The entry below describes one T cell receptor beta chain. This clonotype was detected ten times or more. Its antigen remains undetermined. Base quality data are lacking; no much larger clone is found one base away. This sample was included in a study of T cells in Graves' hyperthyroidism and ophthalmopathy (dated by TCRdb to between 2019 and 2020). Turning to the overall study: Peripheral blood samples were taken at the time of initial diagnosis, prior to any treatment. To identify distinguishing TCR V-J signatures, a discovery cohort of 95 to 100 patients was used, comprising roughly 45 with Graves' ophthalmopathy and roughly 60 with stable Graves' hyperthyroidism. Prospective prediction of ophthalmopathy was tested in an independent validation cohort of 18 to 20 hyperthyroidism patients and 17 patients who later progressed to ophthalmopathy. The 100 or so discovery patients were randomly split 7:3 into training and test sets. The study also compared thyroid tissue and blood T-cell repertoires from more than 5 Graves' hyperthyroidism patients. After sampling, hyperthyroidism patients received methimazole starting at 30 mg daily, and ophthalmopathy patients received high-dose intravenous methylprednisolone. The paper reports TCR Vbeta CDR3 sequencing of some 140 peripheral blood samples: under 45 ophthalmopathy, 75 to 80 hyperthyroidism and around 17 progressor patients.

The germline V gene (reference sequence) supplies CDR1 LNHDA and CDR2 SQIVND. There are 18 amino acids in the CDR3, from cysteine to phenylalanine inclusive. Only the CDR3 DNA is retained, 54 bases long and in frame from the first base. Compared with germline, V lacks 3 bases and J lacks 0 bases; bases without a gene match: 4. Summary of the overall study and its limitations: Blood samples also contained most of the expanded thyroid clonotypes (frequency above 0.001), which suggests that blood repertoires may reflect thyroid immune responses. No statistical method was used to set the sample size in advance, and investigators knew the group allocation. In validation, the model predicted progression to ophthalmopathy a median of 6.5 months before onset, with 65% to 71% sensitivity and about 75% specificity. A 13 V-J signature model separated ophthalmopathy from stable hyperthyroidism, with about 90% sensitivity and about 81% specificity in cross-validation and 80%/75% in testing.

Amplification of TCR beta CDR3 regions was carried out from RNA transcripts. The TCR CDR3 was subjected to a first round of RT-PCR using the HTBI primer set and the Qiagen OneStep RT-PCR kit. The libraries were constructed in a second round of multiplex PCR and then size-selected and purified. Sequencing of the libraries was done on an Illumina HiSeq2000 using paired-end 100 bp reads. Per the original workflow: SOAPnuke was used to process the raw data, with reads discarded if the reads contained adapters or uncalled bases, had a mean Phred below 15, or lacked an exact constant-primer or identifier match. High-quality paired reads were merged with COPE v1.2.5, and unique nucleotide sequences were defined as clonotypes. MiTCR v1.1 was used to align the clonotypes against IMGT TRBV, TRBD and TRBJ reference segments. The analysis included only V-J combinations with a frequency above 0.0001, which together covered approximately 99% of the repertoires. The TCS score was defined as the ratio of F50 (clonal expansion) to E x V (chaos), calculated using BLOSUM62-based TCRdist between CDR3 peptides within each V-J. Welch's t-statistics and random forest reduced 450 to 600 V-J features to 10 to 15, which were used in a naive Bayes classifier (R e1071). Through fastp at Q25 and MiXCR, TCRdb rebuilt clones from the public reads, retaining in-frame beta chains. When rows share a CDR3 protein, they turn into one entry using the most common DNA and genes. Clone size and V and J calls follow TCRdb, not the original study. The sample table lists around 620,000 distinct CDR3 sequences, around 14% of them with a count of one. The ten biggest clones cover less than 9% of the sample.

Ophthalmopathy patients had moderately to severely active disease, with a Clinical Activity Score of 3 or more, a NOSPECS grade of 4 or more, and a disease duration of less than 3 months. The study excluded patients with uncontrolled infections, other autoimmune diseases, pregnancy or lactation. Diagnoses relied on clinical symptoms, serum thyroxine and TRAb, thyroid ultrasound and orbital computed tomography. PBMCs were separated from 10 ml of fresh peripheral blood using Ficoll-Paque density gradient centrifugation. Total RNA was extracted using Trizol reagent, and RNA quality was assessed on an Agilent 2100 Bioanalyzer.

The source material was blood. This sequence was found in a woman under 30 with Graves' ophthalmopathy. The chain was built from TRBV19 and TRBJ2-3, with 15 central nucleotides matching TRBD2. The CDR3 here reads CASSMGLAGGTSTDTQYF. The DNA is as follows: TGTGCCAGTAGTATGGGACTAGCGGGAGGCACTAGCACAGATACGCAGTATTTT.